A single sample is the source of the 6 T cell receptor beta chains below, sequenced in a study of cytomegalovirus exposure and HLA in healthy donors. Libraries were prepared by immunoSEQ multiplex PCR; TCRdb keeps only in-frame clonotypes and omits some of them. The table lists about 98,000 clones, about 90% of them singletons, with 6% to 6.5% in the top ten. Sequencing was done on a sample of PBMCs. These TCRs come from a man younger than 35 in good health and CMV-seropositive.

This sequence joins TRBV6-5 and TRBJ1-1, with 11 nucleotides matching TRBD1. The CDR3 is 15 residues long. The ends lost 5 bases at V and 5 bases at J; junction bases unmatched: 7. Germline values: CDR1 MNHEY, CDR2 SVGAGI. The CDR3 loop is CASSRGQGAFTEAFF. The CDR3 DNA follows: TGTGCCAGCAGTCGAGGACAGGGGGCTTTTACTGAAGCTTTCTTT.

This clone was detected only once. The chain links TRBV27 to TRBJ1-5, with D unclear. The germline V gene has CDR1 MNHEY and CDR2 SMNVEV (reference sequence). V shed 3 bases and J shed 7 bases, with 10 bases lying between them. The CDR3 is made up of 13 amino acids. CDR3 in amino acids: CASSFAGRQPQHF. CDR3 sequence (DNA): TGTGCCAGCAGTTTTGCGGGAAGGCAGCCCCAGCATTTT.

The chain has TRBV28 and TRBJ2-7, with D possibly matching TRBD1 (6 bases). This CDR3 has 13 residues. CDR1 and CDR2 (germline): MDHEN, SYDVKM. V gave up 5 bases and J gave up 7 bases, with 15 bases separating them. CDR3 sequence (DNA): TGTGCCAGCAGTCGGACCGGGACAAGAGAGCAGTACTTC. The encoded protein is CASSRTGTREQYF.

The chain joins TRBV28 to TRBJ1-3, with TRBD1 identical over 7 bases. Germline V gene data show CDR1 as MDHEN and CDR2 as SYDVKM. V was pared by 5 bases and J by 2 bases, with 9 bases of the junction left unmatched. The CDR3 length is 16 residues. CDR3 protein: CASSDTGVSAGNTIYF. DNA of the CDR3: TGTGCCAGCAGTGACACAGGGGTTTCGGCTGGAAACACCATATATTTT.

This chain's CDR3 is CASSLHGQGVYGYTF. Here the CDR3 DNA reads TGTGCCAGCAGTTTACACGGACAGGGGGTATATGGCTACACCTTC. V usage is TRBV27 and J usage is TRBJ1-2; TRBD1 matches 10 bases. Trimming took 2 bases from V and 5 from J; bases not matched to a gene: 5. Germline V gene sequence: CDR1 MNHEY, CDR2 SMNVEV (reference sequence). The CDR3 has 15 residues.

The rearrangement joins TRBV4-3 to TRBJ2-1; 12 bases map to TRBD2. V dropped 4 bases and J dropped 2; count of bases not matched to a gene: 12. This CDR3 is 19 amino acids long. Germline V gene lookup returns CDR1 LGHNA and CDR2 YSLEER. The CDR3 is CASSRLAGGPLSPYNEQFF. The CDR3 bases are TGCGCCAGCAGCCGGCTAGCGGGAGGGCCCCTCTCCCCCTACAATGAGCAGTTCTTC.